The sequence of this T cell receptor (beta chain) was determined in a study of blood T cell repertoires in COVID-19 (dated by TCRdb to about 2020). About the study as a whole: Samples from collaborators originated in the United States, Italy and Spain and spanned both the acute and convalescent phases of COVID-19. The prospective study material was composed of cDNA or gDNA derived from T cells, B-cell-depleted T cells, or PBMCs. Deeply sampled blood TCRbeta repertoires from subjects exposed to, actively infected with, or recovered from COVID-19 were included in the dataset. The repertoires were released in a freely available public database intended as a resource for research on the immune response to SARS-CoV-2. The samples were drawn from two sources: the first 160 participants of the ongoing ImmuneRACE study, and over 1,000 subjects contributed by 6 global collaborators. A de-identified subject ID, COVID-19 status, age in years and sex were almost always included in the sample metadata. Where HLA class I and class II types were available, the types were taken from metadata supplied by the sample provider, not from assay-based typing.

Whole blood was collected in K2EDTA tubes by collaborating institutions according to the institutions' own protocols. For TCRbeta analysis, collaborators shipped samples in one of three forms: frozen whole blood, isolated PBMCs, or DNA extracted from either of those sample types. The immunoSEQ Assay, a bias-controlled multiplex PCR, was used to amplify TCRbeta CDR3 regions from genomic DNA. In the original analysis: The number of nucleated cells in each sample was estimated from the amplification of reference gene primers within the assay. Sequence reads were collapsed and filtered to measure the absolute abundance of every unique TCRbeta CDR3 rearrangement. For each sample, productive Simpson clonality was calculated as the square root of Simpson's diversity index over productive rearrangements. Drawn from immuneACCESS, this table holds only the in-frame rearrangements with V and J called that TCRdb kept. Clones are partly lost; checked studies trace under half to an unresolved V gene and leave the rest unexplained. The V and J calls and the clone size are those of that table, but D and trimming were determined from the DNA. The sample profile shows about 200,000 clones; roughly 80% of them were found once. The top ten clonotypes cover more than 9% of the sample.

In its sample, this clone was seen once. Its antigen is not yet known. Base-call qualities are not available, and no considerably larger clone is one nucleotide away. Here is what the overall study found, with its caveats: The amount of clinical and demographic metadata varied by source and participant and was provided uncurated.

The CDR1 and CDR2 encoded by the germline V gene are SGHDT and YYEEEE. V ends up 4 bases short and J 1 base short, with an unmatched junction base count of 4. The CDR3, cysteine through phenylalanine, is 15 amino acids long. The kept DNA is CDR3 alone, 45 bases in frame from the first base. The rearrangement combines TRBV5-6 with TRBJ2-3, and TRBD2 aligns with 9 junction nucleotides. The receptor comes from a woman older than 75 with acute or convalescent COVID-19. The specimen sequenced was peripheral blood. DNA sequence: TGTGCCAGCAGCCCCGCTAGCGGGGGCACAGATACGCAGTATTTT. This yields the protein CASSPASGGTDTQYF.